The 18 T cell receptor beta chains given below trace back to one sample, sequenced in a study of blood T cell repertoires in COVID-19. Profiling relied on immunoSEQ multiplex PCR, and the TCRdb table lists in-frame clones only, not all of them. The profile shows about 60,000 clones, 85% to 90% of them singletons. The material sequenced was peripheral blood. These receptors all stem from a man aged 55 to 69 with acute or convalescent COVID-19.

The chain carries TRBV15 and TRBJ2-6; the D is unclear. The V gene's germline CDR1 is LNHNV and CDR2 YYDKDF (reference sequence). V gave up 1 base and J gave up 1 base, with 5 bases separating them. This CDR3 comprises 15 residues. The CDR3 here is CATSRAQSGANVLTF. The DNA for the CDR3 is TGTGCCACCAGCAGAGCTCAGTCTGGGGCCAACGTCCTGACTTTC.

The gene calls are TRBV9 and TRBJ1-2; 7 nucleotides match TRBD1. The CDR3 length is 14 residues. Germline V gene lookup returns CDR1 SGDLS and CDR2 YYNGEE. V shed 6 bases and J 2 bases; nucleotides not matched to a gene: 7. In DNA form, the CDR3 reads TGTGCCAGCAACAATCGACAGGGAAACTATGGCTACACCTTC. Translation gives CASNNRQGNYGYTF.

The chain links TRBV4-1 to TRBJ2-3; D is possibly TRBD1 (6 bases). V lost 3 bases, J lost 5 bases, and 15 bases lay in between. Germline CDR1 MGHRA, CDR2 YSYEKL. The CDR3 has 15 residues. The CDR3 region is CASSHPQGLKDTQYF. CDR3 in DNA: TGCGCCAGCAGCCACCCCCAGGGGCTTAAAGATACGCAGTATTTT.

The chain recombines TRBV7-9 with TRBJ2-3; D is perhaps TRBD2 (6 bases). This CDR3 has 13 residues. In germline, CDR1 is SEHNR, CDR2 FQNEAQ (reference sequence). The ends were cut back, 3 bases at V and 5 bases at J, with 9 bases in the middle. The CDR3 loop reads CASSLRREDTQYF. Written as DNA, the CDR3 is TGTGCCAGCAGCTTGAGGAGGGAAGATACGCAGTATTTT.

As DNA, the CDR3 is TGTGCCACCAGTGATAGTAGCGGGAGGGCCAGGGCCGGGGAGCTGTTTTTT. It translates to CATSDSSGRARAGELFF. The chain recombines TRBV24-1 with TRBJ2-2, with 11 bases aligning to TRBD2. Germline CDR1 is KGHDR and CDR2 is SFDVKD. The CDR3 loop spans 17 amino acids. The junction had 8 bases not matched to a gene; V was cut back by 3 bases and J by 6 bases.

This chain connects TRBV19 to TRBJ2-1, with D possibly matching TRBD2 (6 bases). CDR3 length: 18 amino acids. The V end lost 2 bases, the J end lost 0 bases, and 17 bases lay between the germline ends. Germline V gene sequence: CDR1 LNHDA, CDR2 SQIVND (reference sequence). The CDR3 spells CASSIRTMGGASYNEQFF. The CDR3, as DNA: TGTGCCAGTAGTATACGAACTATGGGGGGTGCCTCCTACAATGAGCAGTTCTTC.

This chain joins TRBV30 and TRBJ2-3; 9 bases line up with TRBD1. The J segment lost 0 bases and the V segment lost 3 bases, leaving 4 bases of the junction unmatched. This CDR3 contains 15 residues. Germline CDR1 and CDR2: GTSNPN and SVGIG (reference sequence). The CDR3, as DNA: TGTGCCTGGAGACAGGGGGCACGGAGCACAGATACGCAGTATTTT. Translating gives CAWRQGARSTDTQYF. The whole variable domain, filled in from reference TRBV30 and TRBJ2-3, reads SQTIHQWPATLVQPVGSPLSLECTVEGTSNPNLYWYRQAAGRGLQLLFYSVGIGQISSEVPQNLSASRPQDRQFILSSKKLLLSDSGFYLCAWRQGARSTDTQYFGPGTRLTVL.

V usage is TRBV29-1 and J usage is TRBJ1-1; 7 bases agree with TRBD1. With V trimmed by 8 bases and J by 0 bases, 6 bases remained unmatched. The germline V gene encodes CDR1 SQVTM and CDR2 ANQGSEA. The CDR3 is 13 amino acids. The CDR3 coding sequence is TGCAGCTCTGAGGGACAGATGAACACTGAAGCTTTCTTT. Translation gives CSSEGQMNTEAFF.

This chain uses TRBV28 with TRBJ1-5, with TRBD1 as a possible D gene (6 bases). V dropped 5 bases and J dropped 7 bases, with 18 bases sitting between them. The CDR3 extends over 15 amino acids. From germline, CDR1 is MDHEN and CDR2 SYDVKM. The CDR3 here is CASSPRGGQRQPQHF. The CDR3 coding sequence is TGTGCCAGCAGTCCCCGGGGGGGCCAGAGGCAGCCCCAGCATTTT.

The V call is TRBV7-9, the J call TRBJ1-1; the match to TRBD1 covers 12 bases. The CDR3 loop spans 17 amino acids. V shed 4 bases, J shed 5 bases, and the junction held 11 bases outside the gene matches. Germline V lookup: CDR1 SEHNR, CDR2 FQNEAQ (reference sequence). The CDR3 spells CASSWSGTGGLTTEAFF. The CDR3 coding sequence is TGTGCCAGCAGCTGGTCCGGGACAGGGGGCTTGACGACTGAAGCTTTCTTT.

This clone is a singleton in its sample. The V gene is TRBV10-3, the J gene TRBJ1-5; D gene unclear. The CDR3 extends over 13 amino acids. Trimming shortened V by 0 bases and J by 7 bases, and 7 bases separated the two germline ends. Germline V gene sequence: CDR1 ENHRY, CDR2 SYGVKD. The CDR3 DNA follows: TGTGCCATCAGTGAGTCGGAGAAACAGCCCCAGCATTTT. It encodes CAISESEKQPQHF.

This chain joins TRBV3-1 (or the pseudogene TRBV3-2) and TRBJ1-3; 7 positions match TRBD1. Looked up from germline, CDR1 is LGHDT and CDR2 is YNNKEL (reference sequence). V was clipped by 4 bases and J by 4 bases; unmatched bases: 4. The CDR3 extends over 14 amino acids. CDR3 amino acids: CASSPQGNGNTIYF. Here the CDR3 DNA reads TGTGCCAGCAGCCCACAGGGGAACGGAAACACCATATATTTT.

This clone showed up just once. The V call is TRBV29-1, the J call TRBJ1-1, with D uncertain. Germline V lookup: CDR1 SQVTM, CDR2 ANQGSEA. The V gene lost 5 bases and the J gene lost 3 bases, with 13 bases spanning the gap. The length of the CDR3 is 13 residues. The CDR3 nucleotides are TGCAGCGTTTGTAGCCACGGGGACACTGAAGCTTTCTTT. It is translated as CSVCSHGDTEAFF.

CDR3 coding DNA: TGTGCCAGCAGGTTTGAGGCGAGGGAGGTCAATGAGCAGTTCTTC. Translated, it gives CASRFEAREVNEQFF. V usage is TRBV5-6 and J usage is TRBJ2-1, with D possibly matching TRBD2 (6 bases). The CDR3 is 15 residues long. Germline V gives CDR1 SGHDT, CDR2 YYEEEE. The V gene lost 5 bases and the J gene lost 6 bases, with 18 bases spanning the gap.

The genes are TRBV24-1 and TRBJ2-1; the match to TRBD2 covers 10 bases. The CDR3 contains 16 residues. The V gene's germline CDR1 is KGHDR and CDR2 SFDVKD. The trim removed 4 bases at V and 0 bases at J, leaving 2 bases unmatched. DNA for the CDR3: TGTGCCACCAGTGACCCTAGCGGGAGCTCCTACAATGAGCAGTTCTTC. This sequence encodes CATSDPSGSSYNEQFF.

This CDR3 reads CASSLLAAGVNQPQHF. The CDR3 bases are TGTGCCAGCAGTTTATTGGCGGCAGGGGTTAATCAGCCCCAGCATTTT. The chain has TRBV28 and TRBJ1-5; possibly TRBD1 for D (6 bases). V lost 1 base and J lost 4, with 14 bases in between. This CDR3 spans 16 amino acids. Germline CDR1 reads MDHEN; CDR2 reads SYDVKM.

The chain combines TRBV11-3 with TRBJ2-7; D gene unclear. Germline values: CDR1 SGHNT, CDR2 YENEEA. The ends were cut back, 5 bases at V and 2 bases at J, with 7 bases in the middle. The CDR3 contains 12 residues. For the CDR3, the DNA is TGTGCCAGCAGCCCCAATCCCTACGAGCAGTACTTC. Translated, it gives CASSPNPYEQYF.

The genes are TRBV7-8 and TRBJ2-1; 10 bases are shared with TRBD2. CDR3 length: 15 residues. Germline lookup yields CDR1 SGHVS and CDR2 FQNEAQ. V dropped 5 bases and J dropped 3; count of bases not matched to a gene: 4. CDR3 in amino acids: CASSALAGLYNEQFF. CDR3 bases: TGTGCCAGCAGCGCACTAGCGGGGCTCTACAATGAGCAGTTCTTC.